These T cell receptor beta chains were read from a single sample in a study of CD8+CD57+ T cells in acquired aplastic anemia. MiXCR, run by TCRdb on the reads, gives a single entry per CDR3 protein. The sample lists 90,000 to 130,000 distinct CDR3 sequences; 40% to 60% were seen once. Material: sorted CD4+, CD8+, or CD8+CD57+ T cells (not recorded which) from PBMCs. The receptors come from a human donor in good health, serving as a control. Each CDR3 is given with its conserved first and last residue. Each record gives: clone size, D gene, J gene, V gene, CDR3 protein, CDR3 DNA. The D gene is left open where the match is weak. The size of a clone is reported for some rows only, either as once, few or many, or as a class for expanded clones.

clone_size: .
d_call: .
j_call: TRBJ1-1
v_call: TRBV15
cdr3_aa: CATSRPPGVGHSYTEAFF
cdr3_nt: TGTGCCACCAGCAGACCCCCTGGGGTGGGGCATTCGTACACTGAAGCTTTCTTT

clone_size: .
d_call: .
j_call: TRBJ1-2
v_call: TRBV29-1
cdr3_aa: CSVEVSNYGYTF
cdr3_nt: TGCAGCGTTGAAGTCAGTAACTATGGCTACACCTTC

clone_size: many
d_call: .
j_call: TRBJ1-2
v_call: TRBV27
cdr3_aa: CASSSTLDRDGYTF
cdr3_nt: TGTGCCAGCAGTTCCACCCTCGACAGAGATGGCTACACCTTC

clone_size: .
d_call: .
j_call: TRBJ2-3
v_call: TRBV11-2
cdr3_aa: CASSSGVGLHTDTQYF
cdr3_nt: TGTGCCAGCAGCTCCGGGGTGGGACTCCACACAGATACGCAGTATTTT

clone_size: .
d_call: .
j_call: TRBJ1-1
v_call: TRBV2
cdr3_aa: CASSAPEDTEAFF
cdr3_nt: TGTGCCAGCAGTGCACCCGAAGACACTGAAGCTTTCTTT

clone_size: .
d_call: TRBD1
j_call: TRBJ1-5
v_call: TRBV15
cdr3_aa: CATSRTGQANNQPQHF
cdr3_nt: TGTGCCACCAGCAGAACCGGACAGGCGAATAATCAGCCCCAGCATTTT

clone_size: .
d_call: .
j_call: TRBJ2-2
v_call: TRBV7-8
cdr3_aa: CASSRNAGELFF
cdr3_nt: TGTGCCAGCAGCCGAAACGCCGGGGAGCTGTTTTTT

clone_size: many
d_call: .
j_call: TRBJ2-7
v_call: TRBV19
cdr3_aa: CASSGRDGREQYF
cdr3_nt: TGTGCCAGTAGTGGACGGGACGGTCGCGAGCAGTACTTC

clone_size: .
d_call: TRBD1
j_call: TRBJ1-5
v_call: TRBV25-1
cdr3_aa: CASSEGGGGGPQHF
cdr3_nt: TGTGCCAGCAGTGAAGGAGGAGGGGGCGGGCCCCAGCATTTT

clone_size: .
d_call: .
j_call: TRBJ2-7
v_call: TRBV15
cdr3_aa: CATSPHGGLRDEQYF
cdr3_nt: TGTGCCACCAGCCCCCATGGGGGGCTAAGGGACGAGCAGTACTTC

clone_size: .
d_call: TRBD1
j_call: TRBJ2-7
v_call: TRBV19
cdr3_aa: CASGQGGEQYF
cdr3_nt: TGTGCCAGCGGACAGGGAGGAGAGCAGTACTTC

clone_size: many
d_call: .
j_call: TRBJ1-1
v_call: TRBV12-3/TRBV12-4
cdr3_aa: CASSSYSNTEAFF
cdr3_nt: TGTGCCAGCAGTTCTTATTCGAACACTGAAGCTTTCTTT

clone_size: few
d_call: .
j_call: TRBJ2-1
v_call: TRBV24-1
cdr3_aa: CATSDPPGAHNEQFF
cdr3_nt: TGTGCCACCAGTGATCCTCCAGGGGCCCACAATGAGCAGTTCTTC

clone_size: many
d_call: .
j_call: TRBJ2-3
v_call: TRBV11-1
cdr3_aa: CASSLGRGSTDTQYF
cdr3_nt: TGTGCCAGCAGCTTAGGAAGGGGGAGCACAGATACGCAGTATTTT

clone_size: .
d_call: TRBD2
j_call: TRBJ2-3
v_call: TRBV5-1
cdr3_aa: CASSSSSGTDTQYF
cdr3_nt: TGCGCCAGCAGCTCTAGTAGCGGGACAGATACGCAGTATTTT

clone_size: many
d_call: .
j_call: TRBJ2-3
v_call: TRBV24-1
cdr3_aa: CATSAGFPDTQYF
cdr3_nt: TGTGCCACCAGTGCGGGGTTCCCAGATACGCAGTATTTT

clone_size: .
d_call: TRBD1
j_call: TRBJ1-6
v_call: TRBV5-1
cdr3_aa: CASSLAGQGRSPLHF
cdr3_nt: TGCGCCAGCAGCTTGGCTGGACAGGGGAGGTCACCCCTCCACTTT

clone_size: few
d_call: TRBD1
j_call: TRBJ1-1
v_call: TRBV5-5
cdr3_aa: CASSIMGQGVTEAFF
cdr3_nt: TGTGCCAGCAGCATCATGGGACAGGGGGTTACTGAAGCTTTCTTT

clone_size: few
d_call: .
j_call: TRBJ2-3
v_call: TRBV11-1
cdr3_aa: CASSRQGGYTDTQYF
cdr3_nt: TGTGCCAGCAGCCGGCAGGGGGGTTACACAGATACGCAGTATTTT

clone_size: .
d_call: .
j_call: TRBJ1-1
v_call: TRBV20-1
cdr3_aa: CSARVGVGTEAFF
cdr3_nt: TGCAGTGCTAGGGTTGGGGTGGGCACTGAAGCTTTCTTT

clone_size: many
d_call: TRBD2
j_call: TRBJ2-7
v_call: TRBV6-5
cdr3_aa: CASSYAGGMAYEQYF
cdr3_nt: TGTGCCAGCAGTTACGCGGGGGGAATGGCCTACGAGCAGTACTTC

clone_size: many
d_call: TRBD1
j_call: TRBJ1-2
v_call: TRBV30
cdr3_aa: CACLGSQGWVYGYTF
cdr3_nt: TGTGCCTGCCTGGGATCACAGGGGTGGGTCTATGGCTACACCTTC

clone_size: .
d_call: .
j_call: TRBJ1-2
v_call: TRBV15
cdr3_aa: CATSSRARGYTF
cdr3_nt: TGTGCCACCAGCTCACGGGCCAGAGGCTACACCTTC

clone_size: many
d_call: TRBD1
j_call: TRBJ1-1
v_call: TRBV9
cdr3_aa: CASKTGGDTEAFF
cdr3_nt: TGTGCCAGCAAGACAGGGGGAGACACTGAAGCTTTCTTT